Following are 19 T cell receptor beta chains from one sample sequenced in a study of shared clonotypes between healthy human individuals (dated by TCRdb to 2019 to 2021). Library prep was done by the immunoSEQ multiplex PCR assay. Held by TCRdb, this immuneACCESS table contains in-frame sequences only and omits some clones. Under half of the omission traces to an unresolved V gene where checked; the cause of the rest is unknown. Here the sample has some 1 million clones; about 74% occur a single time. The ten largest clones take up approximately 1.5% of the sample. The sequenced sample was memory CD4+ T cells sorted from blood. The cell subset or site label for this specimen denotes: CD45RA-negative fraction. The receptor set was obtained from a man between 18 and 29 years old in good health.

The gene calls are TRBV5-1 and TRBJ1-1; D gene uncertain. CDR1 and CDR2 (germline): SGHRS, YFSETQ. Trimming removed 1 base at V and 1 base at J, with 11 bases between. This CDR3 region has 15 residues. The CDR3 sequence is CASSLTPVGNTEAFF. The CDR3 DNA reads TGCGCCAGCAGCTTGACTCCCGTTGGGAACACTGAAGCTTTCTTT.

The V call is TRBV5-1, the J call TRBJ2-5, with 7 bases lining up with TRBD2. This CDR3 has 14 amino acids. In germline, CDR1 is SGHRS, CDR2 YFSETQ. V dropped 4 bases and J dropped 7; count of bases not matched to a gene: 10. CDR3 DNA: TGCGCCAGCAGCCGGGGGGAGACCGAGGGGACCCAGTACTTC. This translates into CASSRGETEGTQYF.

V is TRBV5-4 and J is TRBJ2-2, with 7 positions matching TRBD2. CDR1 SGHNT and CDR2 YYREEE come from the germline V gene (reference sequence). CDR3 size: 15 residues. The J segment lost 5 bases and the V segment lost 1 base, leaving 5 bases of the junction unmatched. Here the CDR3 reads CASSLSRGETGELFF. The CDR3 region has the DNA TGTGCCAGCAGCTTGAGCCGGGGGGAGACCGGGGAGCTGTTTTTT. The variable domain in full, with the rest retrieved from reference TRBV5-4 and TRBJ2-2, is ETGVTQSPTHLIKTRGQQVTLRCSSQSGHNTVSWYQQALGQGPQFIFQYYREEENGRGNFPPRFSGLQFPNYSSELNVNALELDDSALYLCASSLSRGETGELFFGEGSRLTVL.

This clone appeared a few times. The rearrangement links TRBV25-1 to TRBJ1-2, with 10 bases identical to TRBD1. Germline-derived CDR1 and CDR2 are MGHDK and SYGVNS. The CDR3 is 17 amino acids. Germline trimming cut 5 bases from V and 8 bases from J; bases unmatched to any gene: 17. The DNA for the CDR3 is TGTGCCAGCAGTAACGAGGGGAGGGGGACAGGGGAGGGAGGCTACACCTTC. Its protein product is CASSNEGRGTGEGGYTF.

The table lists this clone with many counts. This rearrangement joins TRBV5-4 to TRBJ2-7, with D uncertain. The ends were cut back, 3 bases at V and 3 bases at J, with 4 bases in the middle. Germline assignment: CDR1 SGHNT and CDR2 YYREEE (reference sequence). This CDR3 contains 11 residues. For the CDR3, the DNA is TGTGCCAGCAGCTCCGACTACGAGCAGTACTTC. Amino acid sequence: CASSSDYEQYF.

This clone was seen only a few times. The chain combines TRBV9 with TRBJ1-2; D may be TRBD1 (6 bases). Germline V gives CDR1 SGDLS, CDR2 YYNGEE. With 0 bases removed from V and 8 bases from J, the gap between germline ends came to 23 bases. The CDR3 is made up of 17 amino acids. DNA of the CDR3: TGTGCCAGCAGCGTAGATTCTCTAGGGGGGTCCGGAGTCGGCTACACCTTC. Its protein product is CASSVDSLGGSGVGYTF. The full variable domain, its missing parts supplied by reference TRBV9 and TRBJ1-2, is DSGVTQTPKHLITATGQRVTLRCSPRSGDLSVYWYQQSLDQGLQFLIQYYNGEERAKGNILERFSAQQFPDLHSELNLSSLELGDSALYFCASSVDSLGGSGVGYTFGSGTRLTVV.

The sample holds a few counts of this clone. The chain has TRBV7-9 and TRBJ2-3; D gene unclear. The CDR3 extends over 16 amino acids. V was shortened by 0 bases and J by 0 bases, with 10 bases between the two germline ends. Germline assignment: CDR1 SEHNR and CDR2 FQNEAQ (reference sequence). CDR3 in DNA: TGTGCCAGCAGCTTAGCTCGGCACCCAAGCACAGATACGCAGTATTTT. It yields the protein CASSLARHPSTDTQYF.

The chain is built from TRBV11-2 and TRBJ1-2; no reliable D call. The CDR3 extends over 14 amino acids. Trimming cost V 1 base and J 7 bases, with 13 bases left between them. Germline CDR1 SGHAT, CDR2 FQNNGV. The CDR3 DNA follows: TGTGCCAGCAGCTTAGCTAAGGGTGGAGCTGGCTACACCTTC. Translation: CASSLAKGGAGYTF.

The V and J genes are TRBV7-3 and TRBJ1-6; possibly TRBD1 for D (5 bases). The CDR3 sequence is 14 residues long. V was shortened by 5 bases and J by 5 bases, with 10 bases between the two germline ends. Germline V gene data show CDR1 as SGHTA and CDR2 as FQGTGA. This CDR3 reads CASSRDGDNSPLHF. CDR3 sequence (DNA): TGTGCCAGCAGCCGGGACGGAGATAATTCACCCCTCCACTTT.

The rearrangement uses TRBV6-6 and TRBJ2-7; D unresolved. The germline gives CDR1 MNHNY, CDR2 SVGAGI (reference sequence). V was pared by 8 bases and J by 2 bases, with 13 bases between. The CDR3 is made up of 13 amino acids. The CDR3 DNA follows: TGTGCCAGCCTCGGGCAGGCGACCTACGAGCAGTACTTC. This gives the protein CASLGQATYEQYF.

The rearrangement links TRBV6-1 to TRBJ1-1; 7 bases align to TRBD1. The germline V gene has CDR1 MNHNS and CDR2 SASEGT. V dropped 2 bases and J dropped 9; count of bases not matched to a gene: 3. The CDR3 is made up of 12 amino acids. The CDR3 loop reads CASSEIQGKAFF. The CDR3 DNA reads TGTGCCAGCAGTGAAATACAGGGGAAAGCTTTCTTT.

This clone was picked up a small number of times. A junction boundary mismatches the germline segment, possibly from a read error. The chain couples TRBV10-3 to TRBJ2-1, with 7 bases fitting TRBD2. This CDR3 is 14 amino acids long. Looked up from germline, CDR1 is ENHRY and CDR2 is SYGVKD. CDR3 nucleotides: TGTGCCACCAGTGGTAGGGCTAGCGGTGATGAGCAGTTCTTC. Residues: CATSGRASGDEQFF.

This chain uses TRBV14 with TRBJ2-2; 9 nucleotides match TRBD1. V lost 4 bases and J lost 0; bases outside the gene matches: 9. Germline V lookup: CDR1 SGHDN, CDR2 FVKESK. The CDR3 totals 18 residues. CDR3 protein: CASSPRRGQGTNTGELFF. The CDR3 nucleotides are TGTGCCAGCAGCCCTCGGAGGGGACAGGGTACGAACACCGGGGAGCTGTTTTTT. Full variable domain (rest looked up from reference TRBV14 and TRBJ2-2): EAGVTQFPSHSVIEKGQTVTLRCDPISGHDNLYWYRRVMGKEIKFLLHFVKESKQDESGMPNNRFLAERTGGTYSTLKVQPAELEDSGVYFCASSPRRGQGTNTGELFFGEGSRLTVL.

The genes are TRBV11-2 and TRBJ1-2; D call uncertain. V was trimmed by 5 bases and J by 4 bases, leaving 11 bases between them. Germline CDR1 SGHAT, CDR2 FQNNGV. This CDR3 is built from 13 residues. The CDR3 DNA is TGTGCCAGCAGCCCGAGGAGTGGCTATGGCTACACCTTC. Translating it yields CASSPRSGYGYTF.

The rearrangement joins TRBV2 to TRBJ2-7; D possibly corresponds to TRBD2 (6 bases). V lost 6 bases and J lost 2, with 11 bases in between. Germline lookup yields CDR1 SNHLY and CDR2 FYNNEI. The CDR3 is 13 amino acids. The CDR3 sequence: CASRGLAPYEQYF. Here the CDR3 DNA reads TGTGCCAGCAGGGGACTGGCCCCCTACGAGCAGTACTTC.

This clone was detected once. The CDR3 sequence is CASSQLTPLPEYEQYF. CDR3 coding DNA: TGTGCCAGCAGCCAGCTTACACCACTCCCTGAATACGAGCAGTACTTC. The V gene is TRBV5-4, the J gene TRBJ2-7, with D unresolved. The CDR3 is made up of 16 amino acids. Per the germline V gene, CDR1 is SGHNT and CDR2 is YYREEE (reference sequence). V was pared by 4 bases and J by 4 bases, with 21 bases between.

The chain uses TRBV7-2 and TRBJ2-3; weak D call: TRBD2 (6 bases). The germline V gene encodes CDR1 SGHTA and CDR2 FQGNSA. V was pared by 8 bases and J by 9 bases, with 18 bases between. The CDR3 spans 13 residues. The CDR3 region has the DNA TGTGCCAGCCAGGGCGCGGGATCAAGGACGCAGTATTTT. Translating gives CASQGAGSRTQYF.

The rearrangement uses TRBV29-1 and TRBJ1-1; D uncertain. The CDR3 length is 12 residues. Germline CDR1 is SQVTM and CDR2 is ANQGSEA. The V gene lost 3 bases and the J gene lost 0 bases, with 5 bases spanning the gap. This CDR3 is CSVDWVNTEAFF. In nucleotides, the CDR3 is TGCAGCGTTGATTGGGTGAACACTGAAGCTTTCTTT.

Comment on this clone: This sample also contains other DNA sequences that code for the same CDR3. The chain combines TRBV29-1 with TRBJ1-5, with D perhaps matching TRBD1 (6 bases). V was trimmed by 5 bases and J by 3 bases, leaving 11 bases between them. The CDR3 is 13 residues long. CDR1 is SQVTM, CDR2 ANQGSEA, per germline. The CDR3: CSVRDNFNQPQHF. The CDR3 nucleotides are TGCAGCGTTCGGGACAACTTCAATCAGCCCCAGCATTTT.